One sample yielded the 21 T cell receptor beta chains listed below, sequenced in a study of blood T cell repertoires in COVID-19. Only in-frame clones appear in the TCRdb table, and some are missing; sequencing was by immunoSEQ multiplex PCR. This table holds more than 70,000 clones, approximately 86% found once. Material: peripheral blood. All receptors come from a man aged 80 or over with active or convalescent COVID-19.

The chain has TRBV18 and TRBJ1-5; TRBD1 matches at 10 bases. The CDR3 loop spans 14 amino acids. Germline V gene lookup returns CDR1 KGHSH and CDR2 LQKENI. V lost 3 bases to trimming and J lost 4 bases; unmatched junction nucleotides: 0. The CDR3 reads CASSPDRGNQPQHF. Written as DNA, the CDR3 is TGTGCCAGCTCACCGGACAGGGGGAATCAGCCCCAGCATTTT. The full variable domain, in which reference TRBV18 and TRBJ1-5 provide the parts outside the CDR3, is NAGVMQNPRHLVRRRGQEARLRCSPMKGHSHVYWYRQLPEEGLKFMVYLQKENIIDESGMPKERFSAEFPKEGPSILRIQQVVRGDSAAYFCASSPDRGNQPQHFGDGTRLSIL.

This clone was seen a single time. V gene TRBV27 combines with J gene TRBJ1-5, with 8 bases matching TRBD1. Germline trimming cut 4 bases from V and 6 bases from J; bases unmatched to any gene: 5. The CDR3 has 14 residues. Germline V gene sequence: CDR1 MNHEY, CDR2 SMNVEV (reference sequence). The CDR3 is CASSSRGRGQPQHF. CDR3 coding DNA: TGTGCCAGCAGTTCCAGGGGGCGAGGTCAGCCCCAGCATTTT.

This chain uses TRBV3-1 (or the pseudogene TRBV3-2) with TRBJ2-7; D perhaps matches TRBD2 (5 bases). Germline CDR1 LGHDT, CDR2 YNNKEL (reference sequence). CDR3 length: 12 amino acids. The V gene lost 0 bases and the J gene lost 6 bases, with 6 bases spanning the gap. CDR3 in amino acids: CASSQDRGEQYF. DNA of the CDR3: TGTGCCAGCAGCCAAGACCGGGGCGAGCAGTACTTC.

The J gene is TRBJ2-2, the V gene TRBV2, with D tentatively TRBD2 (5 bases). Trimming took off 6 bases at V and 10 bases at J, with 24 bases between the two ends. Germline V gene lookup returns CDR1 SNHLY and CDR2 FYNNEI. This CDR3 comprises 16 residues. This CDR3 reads CASRRATWWGEEELFF. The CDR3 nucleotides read TGTGCCAGCAGGAGGGCGACGTGGTGGGGTGAGGAGGAGCTGTTTTTT. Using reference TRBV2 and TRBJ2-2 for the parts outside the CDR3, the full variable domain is EPEVTQTPSHQVTQMGQEVILRCVPISNHLYFYWYRQILGQKVEFLVSFYNNEISEKSEIFDDQFSVERPDGSNFTLKIRSTKLEDSAMYFCASRRATWWGEEELFFGEGSRLTVL.

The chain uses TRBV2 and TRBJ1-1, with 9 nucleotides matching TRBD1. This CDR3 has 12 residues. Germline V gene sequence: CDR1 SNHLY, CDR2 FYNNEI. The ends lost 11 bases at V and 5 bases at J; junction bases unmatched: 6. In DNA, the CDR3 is TGTGCCGACGGACAGGGGCGGACTGAAGCTTTCTTT. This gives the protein CADGQGRTEAFF.

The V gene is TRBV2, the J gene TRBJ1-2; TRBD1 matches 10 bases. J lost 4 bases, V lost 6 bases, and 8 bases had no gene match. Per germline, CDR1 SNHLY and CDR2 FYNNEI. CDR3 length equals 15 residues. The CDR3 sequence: CASREIRDRGYGYTF. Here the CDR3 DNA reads TGTGCCAGCAGGGAAATCCGGGACAGGGGCTATGGCTACACCTTC.

Written as DNA, the CDR3 is TGTGCCAGCAGCTTTGGGCTAGCGGGAGGAGGGGAGACCCAGTACTTC. Amino acid sequence: CASSFGLAGGGETQYF. The V and J genes are TRBV7-6 and TRBJ2-5, with TRBD2 identical over 11 bases. V lost 3 bases to trimming and J lost 5 bases; unmatched junction nucleotides: 8. CDR3 length: 16 amino acids. Germline lookup yields CDR1 SGHVS and CDR2 FNYEAQ.

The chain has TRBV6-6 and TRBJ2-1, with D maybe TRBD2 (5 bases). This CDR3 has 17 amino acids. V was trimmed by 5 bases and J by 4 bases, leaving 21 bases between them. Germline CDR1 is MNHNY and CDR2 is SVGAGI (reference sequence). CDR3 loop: CASSPSGTQRLYNEQFF. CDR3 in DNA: TGTGCCAGCAGTCCGAGCGGAACTCAACGGCTTTACAATGAGCAGTTCTTC.

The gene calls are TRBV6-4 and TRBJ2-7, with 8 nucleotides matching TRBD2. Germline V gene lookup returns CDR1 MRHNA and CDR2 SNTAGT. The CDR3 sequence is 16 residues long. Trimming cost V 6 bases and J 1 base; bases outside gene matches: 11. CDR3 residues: CASRDGAGGHSYEQYF. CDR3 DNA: TGTGCCAGCAGAGATGGTGCGGGAGGACATTCCTACGAGCAGTACTTC.

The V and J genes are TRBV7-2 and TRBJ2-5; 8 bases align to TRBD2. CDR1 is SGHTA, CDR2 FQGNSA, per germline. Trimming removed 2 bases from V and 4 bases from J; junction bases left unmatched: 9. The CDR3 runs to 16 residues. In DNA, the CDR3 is TGTGCCAGCAGCTTAATGACTAGCGTGGGTCGAGAGACCCAGTACTTC. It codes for CASSLMTSVGRETQYF.

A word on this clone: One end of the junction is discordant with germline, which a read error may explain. The CDR3 region is CASSTGVSGRETQYF. DNA of the CDR3: TGTGCTAGCAGCACAGGAGTTAGCGGGAGGGAGACCCAGTACTTC. This chain connects TRBV7-7 to TRBJ2-5, with TRBD2 matching over 10 bases. Germline CDR1 is SSHAT and CDR2 is FNYEAQ (reference sequence). This CDR3 comprises 15 residues.

CDR3 DNA: TGCGCCAGCAGCCAAAACCACGGGGACAATCAGCCCCAGCATTTT. Its translation: CASSQNHGDNQPQHF. The chain combines TRBV4-3 with TRBJ1-5; D call uncertain. Germline CDR1 LGHNA, CDR2 YSLEER. This CDR3 spans 15 amino acids. The V and J ends lost 2 bases and 3 bases respectively, with 11 bases between them.

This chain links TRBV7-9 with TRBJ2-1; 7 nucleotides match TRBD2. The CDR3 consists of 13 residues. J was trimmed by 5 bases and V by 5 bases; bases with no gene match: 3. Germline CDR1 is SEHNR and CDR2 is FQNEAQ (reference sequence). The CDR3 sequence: CASSIGLDNEQFF. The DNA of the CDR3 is TGTGCCAGCAGCATCGGACTAGACAATGAGCAGTTCTTC.

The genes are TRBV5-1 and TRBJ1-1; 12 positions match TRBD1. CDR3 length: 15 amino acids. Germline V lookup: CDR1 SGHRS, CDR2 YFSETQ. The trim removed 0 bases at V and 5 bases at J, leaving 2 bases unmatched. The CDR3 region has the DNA TGCGCCAGCAGCTTGGCGGGACAGGGGGCTACTGAAGCTTTCTTT. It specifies CASSLAGQGATEAFF.

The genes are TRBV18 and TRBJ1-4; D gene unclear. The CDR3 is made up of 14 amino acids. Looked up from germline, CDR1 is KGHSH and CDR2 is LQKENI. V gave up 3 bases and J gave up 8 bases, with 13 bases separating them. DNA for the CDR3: TGTGCCAGCTCACCCTCATCGAGCCGGGAAAAACTGTTTTTT. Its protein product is CASSPSSSREKLFF.

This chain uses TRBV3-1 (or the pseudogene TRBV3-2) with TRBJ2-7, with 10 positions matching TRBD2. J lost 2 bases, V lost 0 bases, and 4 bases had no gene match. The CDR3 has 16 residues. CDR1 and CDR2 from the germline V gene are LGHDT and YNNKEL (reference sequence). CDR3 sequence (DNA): TGTGCCAGCAGCCAAGATGGGACTAGCGCGACCTACGAGCAGTACTTC. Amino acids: CASSQDGTSATYEQYF.

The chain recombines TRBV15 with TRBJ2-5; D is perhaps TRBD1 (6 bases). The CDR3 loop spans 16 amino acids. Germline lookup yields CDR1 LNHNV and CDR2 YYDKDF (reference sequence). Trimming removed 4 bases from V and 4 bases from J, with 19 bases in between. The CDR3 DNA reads TGTGCCACCAGCATCCGGGTGGGACATGAGGGAGAGACCCAGTACTTC. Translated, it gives CATSIRVGHEGETQYF.

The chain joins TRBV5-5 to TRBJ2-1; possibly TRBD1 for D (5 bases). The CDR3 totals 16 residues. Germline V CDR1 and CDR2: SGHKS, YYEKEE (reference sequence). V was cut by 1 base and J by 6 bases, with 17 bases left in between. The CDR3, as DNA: TGTGCCAGCAGCTTGCGAGGAACAGGAGTGTCCAATGAGCAGTTCTTC. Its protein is CASSLRGTGVSNEQFF.

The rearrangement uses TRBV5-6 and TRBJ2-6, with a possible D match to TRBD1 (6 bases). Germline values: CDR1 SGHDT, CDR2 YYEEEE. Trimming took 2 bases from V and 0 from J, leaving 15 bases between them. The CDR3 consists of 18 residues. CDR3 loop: CASSFWDNLPSGANVLTF. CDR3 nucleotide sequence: TGTGCCAGCAGCTTTTGGGACAACCTACCCTCTGGGGCCAACGTCCTGACTTTC.

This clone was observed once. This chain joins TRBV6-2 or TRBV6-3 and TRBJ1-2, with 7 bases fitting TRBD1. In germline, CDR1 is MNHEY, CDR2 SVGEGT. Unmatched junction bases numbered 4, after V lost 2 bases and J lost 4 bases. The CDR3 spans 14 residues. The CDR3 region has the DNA TGTGCCAGCAGTTACAAGGGGGCCGTCTATGGCTACACCTTC. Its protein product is CASSYKGAVYGYTF.

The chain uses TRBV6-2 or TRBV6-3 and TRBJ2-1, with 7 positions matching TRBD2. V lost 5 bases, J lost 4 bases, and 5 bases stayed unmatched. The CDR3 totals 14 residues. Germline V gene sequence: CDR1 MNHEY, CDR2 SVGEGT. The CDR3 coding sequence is TGTGCCAGCAGTCCCGGACTAGATTACAATGAGCAGTTCTTC. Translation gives CASSPGLDYNEQFF.